These T cell receptor beta chains were read from a single sample in a study of blood T cell repertoires in COVID-19. The assay was immunoSEQ multiplex PCR, and TCRdb's table has in-frame clones only and misses some. The sample shows approximately 170,000 clones, around 78% of them seen only once. Sequenced input: PBMCs or T cells enriched from blood (not recorded which). The receptors were gathered from a woman aged 45-65 years who had recovered from COVID-19. The conserved cysteine and the conserved F or W are not part of the CDR3 here. Fields, in order: CDR3 length, V gene, J gene, CDR3 protein.

len: 11; v_gene: TRBV14; j_gene: TRBJ1-4; CDR3aa: ASSRDRVEKLF
len: 14; v_gene: TRBV7-8; j_gene: TRBJ2-5; CDR3aa: ASSYGTSGGQETQY
len: 9; v_gene: TRBV29-1; j_gene: TRBJ1-1; CDR3aa: SASRQAEAF
len: 14; v_gene: TRBV5-6; j_gene: TRBJ2-2; CDR3aa: ASSQSGSALAGELF
len: 14; v_gene: TRBV6-5; j_gene: TRBJ1-2; CDR3aa: ASSYSTEGGSYGYT
len: 13; v_gene: TRBV5-1; j_gene: TRBJ1-6; CDR3aa: ASRRSGLYNSPLH
len: 13; v_gene: TRBV2; j_gene: TRBJ1-5; CDR3aa: ASIEGQGGYQPQH
len: 13; v_gene: TRBV4-1; j_gene: TRBJ1-6; CDR3aa: ASSQEWALTSPLH
len: 13; v_gene: TRBV7-9; j_gene: TRBJ1-5; CDR3aa: ASSPTGGPFQPQH
len: 11; v_gene: TRBV5-6; j_gene: TRBJ1-2; CDR3aa: ASSSPGGYGYT
len: 10; v_gene: TRBV14; j_gene: TRBJ1-1; CDR3aa: ASSDRTGEAF
len: 9; v_gene: TRBV29-1; j_gene: TRBJ1-1; CDR3aa: SVGTGVGAF
len: 11; v_gene: TRBV29-1; j_gene: TRBJ1-1; CDR3aa: SVVDRGNTEAF
len: 15; v_gene: TRBV5-4; j_gene: TRBJ2-1; CDR3aa: ASSLLVSSGDYNEQF
len: 16; v_gene: TRBV19; j_gene: TRBJ2-2; CDR3aa: ASSIVGSGDTNTGELF
len: 11; v_gene: TRBV6-6; j_gene: TRBJ1-6; CDR3aa: ASTGDRASPLH
len: 14; v_gene: TRBV4-1; j_gene: TRBJ1-6; CDR3aa: ASSQGGSSYNSPLH
len: 14; v_gene: TRBV28; j_gene: TRBJ1-6; CDR3aa: ASSLGQTSYNSPLH
len: 15; v_gene: TRBV5-1; j_gene: TRBJ2-1; CDR3aa: ASSSPGLQSSYNEQF
len: 13; v_gene: TRBV4-1; j_gene: TRBJ1-2; CDR3aa: ASSQGQASDYGYT
len: 11; v_gene: TRBV11-2; j_gene: TRBJ2-3; CDR3aa: ASRDSNTDTQY
len: 12; v_gene: TRBV10-2; j_gene: TRBJ1-1; CDR3aa: ASREGGVNTEAF
len: 15; v_gene: TRBV3-1/TRBV3-2; j_gene: TRBJ1-1; CDR3aa: ASSPYPHGQGGPEAF
len: 15; v_gene: TRBV7-5; j_gene: TRBJ2-3; CDR3aa: ARSFSSGGSSTDTQY
len: 14; v_gene: TRBV3-1/TRBV3-2; j_gene: TRBJ1-3; CDR3aa: ASSLLTGRGGNTIY
len: 10; v_gene: TRBV7-9; j_gene: TRBJ1-3; CDR3aa: ASSSNRNTIY
len: 12; v_gene: TRBV7-2; j_gene: TRBJ1-1; CDR3aa: ATRHGLLNTEAF
len: 14; v_gene: TRBV7-2; j_gene: TRBJ2-3; CDR3aa: ASSQSPSGGRHTQY
len: 11; v_gene: TRBV6-5; j_gene: TRBJ2-5; CDR3aa: ASSYLGGETQY
len: 14; v_gene: TRBV4-3; j_gene: TRBJ1-5; CDR3aa: ASSPEAGALSQPQH
len: 15; v_gene: TRBV5-1; j_gene: TRBJ1-2; CDR3aa: ASTIGVAIEGVYGYT
len: 12; v_gene: TRBV28; j_gene: TRBJ2-5; CDR3aa: ASSFGGGQETQY
len: 11; v_gene: TRBV4-1; j_gene: TRBJ1-5; CDR3aa: ASSHDHGQPQH
len: 16; v_gene: TRBV18; j_gene: TRBJ1-3; CDR3aa: ASSPPFGTGRSGNTIY
len: 12; v_gene: TRBV27; j_gene: TRBJ1-2; CDR3aa: ASSWGGINYGYT
len: 12; v_gene: TRBV7-3; j_gene: TRBJ2-3; CDR3aa: ASSLGQGSDTQY
len: 12; v_gene: TRBV7-9; j_gene: TRBJ2-5; CDR3aa: ASSQSGAQETQY
len: 12; v_gene: TRBV9; j_gene: TRBJ2-2; CDR3aa: ASRESGGVGELF
len: 14; v_gene: TRBV6-4; j_gene: TRBJ2-5; CDR3aa: ASIPSKGQGGETQY
len: 11; v_gene: TRBV4-1; j_gene: TRBJ1-2; CDR3aa: ASSQDANYGYT